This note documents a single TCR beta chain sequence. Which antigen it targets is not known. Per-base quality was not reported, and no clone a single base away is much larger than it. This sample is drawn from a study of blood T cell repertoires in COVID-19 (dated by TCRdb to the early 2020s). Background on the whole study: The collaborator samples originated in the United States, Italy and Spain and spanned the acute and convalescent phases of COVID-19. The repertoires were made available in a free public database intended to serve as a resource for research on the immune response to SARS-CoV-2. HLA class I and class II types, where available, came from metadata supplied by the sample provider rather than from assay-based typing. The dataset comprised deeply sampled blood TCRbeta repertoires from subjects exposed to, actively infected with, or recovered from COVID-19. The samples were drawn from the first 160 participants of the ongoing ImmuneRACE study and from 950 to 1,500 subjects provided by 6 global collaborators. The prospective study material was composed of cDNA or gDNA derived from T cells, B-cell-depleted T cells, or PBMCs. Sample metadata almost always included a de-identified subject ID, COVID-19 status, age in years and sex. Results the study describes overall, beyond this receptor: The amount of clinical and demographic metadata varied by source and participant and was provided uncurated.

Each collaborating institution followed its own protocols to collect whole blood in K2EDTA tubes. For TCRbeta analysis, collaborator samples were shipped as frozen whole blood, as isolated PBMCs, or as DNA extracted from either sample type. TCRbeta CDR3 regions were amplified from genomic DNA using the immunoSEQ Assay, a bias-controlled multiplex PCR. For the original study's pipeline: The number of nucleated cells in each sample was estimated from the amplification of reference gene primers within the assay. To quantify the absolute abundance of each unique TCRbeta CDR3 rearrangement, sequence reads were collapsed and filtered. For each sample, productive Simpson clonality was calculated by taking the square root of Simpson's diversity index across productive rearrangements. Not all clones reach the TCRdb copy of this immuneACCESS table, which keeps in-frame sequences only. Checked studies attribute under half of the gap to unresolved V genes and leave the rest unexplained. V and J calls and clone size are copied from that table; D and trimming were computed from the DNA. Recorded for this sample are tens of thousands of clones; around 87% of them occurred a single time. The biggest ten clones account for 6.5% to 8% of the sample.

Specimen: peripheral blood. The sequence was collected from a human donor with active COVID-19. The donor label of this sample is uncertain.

The sequenced DNA is TGTGCCAGCTCACCTCAGGGACTGGAGACCCAGTACTTC. Translated, this gives CASSPQGLETQYF. The chain is encoded by TRBV18 joined to TRBJ2-5; a tentative D match to TRBD2 spans 6 bases. From the germline V gene, CDR1 is KGHSH and CDR2 is LQKENI. V gives up 3 bases and J gives up 5 bases, and the segment between their germline ends measures 10 bases. The CDR3 covers 13 residues, taking in both the cysteine and the phenylalanine. Only the CDR3 DNA stays, 39 bases, in frame from base 1.